The T cell receptor (beta chain) under discussion was sequenced for a study of patients and donors after allogeneic stem cell transplantation. TCRdb re-called the RT-PCR reads through MiXCR, storing one row per CDR3 protein. The profile shows roughly 180,000 distinct CDR3 sequences, approximately 41% of them singletons. The sequence was obtained from a human donor who was either an allogeneic HSCT recipient or a stem cell or donor lymphocyte infusion donor (not recorded which). It is not recorded whose cells these are; they may come from a transplant donor. Source material: blood, either unsorted or a sorted T cell fraction (not recorded which).

The CDR3 DNA reads TGCGCCAGCAGCCAAAAAGCGGAAGAGCAGTTCTTC. This codes for CASSQKAEEQFF. The V call is TRBV4-1, the J call TRBJ2-1; D is perhaps TRBD2 (5 bases). This CDR3 region has 12 residues. CDR1 MGHRA and CDR2 YSYEKL come from the germline V gene. V was clipped by 2 bases and J by 10 bases, with 9 bases between them.